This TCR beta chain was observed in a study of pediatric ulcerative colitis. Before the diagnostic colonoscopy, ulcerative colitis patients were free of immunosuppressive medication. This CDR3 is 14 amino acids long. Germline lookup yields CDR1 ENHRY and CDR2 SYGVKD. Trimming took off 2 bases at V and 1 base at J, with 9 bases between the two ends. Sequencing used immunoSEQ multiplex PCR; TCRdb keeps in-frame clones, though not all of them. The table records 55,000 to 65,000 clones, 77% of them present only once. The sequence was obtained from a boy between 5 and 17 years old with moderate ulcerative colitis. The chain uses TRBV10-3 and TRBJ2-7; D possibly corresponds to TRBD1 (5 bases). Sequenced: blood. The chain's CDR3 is CAISERDSSYEQYF. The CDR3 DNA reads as TGTGCCATCAGTGAGAGAGACAGTTCCTACGAGCAGTACTTC.